The rows below give T cell receptor beta chains drawn from one sample of a study of chemoradiotherapy in HPV16-positive cancers. Assay: immunoSEQ multiplex PCR; the TCRdb copy retains only in-frame clones and omits some. The repertoire holds roughly 3,900 clones, around four fifths seen once, with approximately 12% in the top ten. The sequencing here drew on tumor tissue, taken from a patient who underwent chemoradiotherapy. The source of these receptors is a human donor with HPV-associated anogenital cancer. CDR3s include the opening cysteine and the closing phenylalanine or tryptophan. D genes are given only for firm matches. A row's size may be missing; if present it is once, few, many or a size class.

D	V	size	J	DNA	CDR3
TRBD1	TRBV30	NA	TRBJ1-6	TGTGCCTGGAGTGTAGACTGGACAGGAGGATGGTCACCCCTCCACTTT	CAWSVDWTGGWSPLHF
NA	TRBV21-1	NA	TRBJ1-5	TGTGCCAGCAGCAGGGGCAATCAGCCCCAGCATTTT	CASSRGNQPQHF
NA	TRBV28	NA	TRBJ2-1	TGTGCCAGCAGTCCCCCCGGTTCGTGGACTCCATACAATGAGCAGTTCTTC	CASSPPGSWTPYNEQFF
TRBD2	TRBV19	NA	TRBJ2-7	TGTGCCAGTAGTATCGGGACTAGCGGCTCCTACGAGCAGTACTTC	CASSIGTSGSYEQYF
NA	TRBV7-9	NA	TRBJ2-6	TGTGCCAGCAGCTTAGCATCAGGGGCTGGGGCCAACGTCCTGACTTTC	CASSLASGAGANVLTF
NA	TRBV5-1	NA	TRBJ1-1	TGCGCCAGCAGCGGGGACGTAGCTAAGAACACTGAAGCTTTCTTT	CASSGDVAKNTEAFF
NA	TRBV29-1	NA	TRBJ1-3	TGCAGCGTTCTGAGGGACACCATATATTTT	CSVLRDTIYF
NA	TRBV29-1	once	TRBJ1-5	TGCAGCGTTGAAGAAGGGACATTATATCAGCCCCAGCATTTT	CSVEEGTLYQPQHF
TRBD1	TRBV6-5	NA	TRBJ2-7	TGTGCCAGCAGGTCCGGGACAGGGGAGTTCTACGAGCAGTACTTC	CASRSGTGEFYEQYF
TRBD2	TRBV9	NA	TRBJ2-1	TGTGCCAGCAGCGTAGTGCTAGCGGGGTACAATGAGCAGTTCTTC	CASSVVLAGYNEQFF
TRBD1	TRBV6-1	NA	TRBJ1-4	TGTGCCAGCAGGACAGGGGCAACTAATGAAAAACTGTTTTTT	CASRTGATNEKLFF
TRBD2	TRBV5-1	NA	TRBJ2-5	TGCGCCAGCAGCTCTCCCCTATCTAGCGGACAAGAGACCCAGTACTTC	CASSSPLSSGQETQYF
NA	TRBV6-1	NA	TRBJ1-1	TGTGCCAGCTGGGCCGGGAGGGAAGCTTTCTTT	CASWAGREAFF
NA	TRBV7-9	NA	TRBJ2-1	TGTGCCAGCAGGGCAGCGCAGATAAATACAAATGAGCAGTTCTTC	CASRAAQINTNEQFF
TRBD1	TRBV9	NA	TRBJ2-2	TGTGCCAGCAGCGTGACAGGGGCCACCGGGGAGCTGTTTTTT	CASSVTGATGELFF
NA	TRBV14	NA	TRBJ1-1	TGTGCCAGCAGCCCTGGGTTAGTTTGGACTGAAGCTTTCTTT	CASSPGLVWTEAFF
NA	TRBV7-8	NA	TRBJ1-5	TGTGCCAGCAGCCTAGACTACAATAACCGGCATTTT	CASSLDYNNRHF
TRBD1	TRBV11-2	NA	TRBJ1-4	TGTGCCAGCAGCCCCGGACAGGGGGCGAGGAATGAAAAACTGTTTTTT	CASSPGQGARNEKLFF
TRBD2	TRBV5-1	NA	TRBJ2-5	TGCGCCAGCAGCTTAGGCGGGGGAGAGGAGACCCAGTACTTC	CASSLGGGEETQYF
NA	TRBV18	NA	TRBJ1-4	TGTGCCAGCTCACCCTCCGAAGGGGTTAATGAAAAACTGTTTTTT	CASSPSEGVNEKLFF
NA	TRBV29-1	few	TRBJ2-7	TGCAGCGTTGCCGGAACCTACGAGCAGTACTTC	CSVAGTYEQYF
NA	TRBV19	NA	TRBJ2-1	TGTGCCAGTAAGAACGGACCCTCCTACAATGAGCAGTTCTTC	CASKNGPSYNEQFF
NA	TRBV25-1	few	TRBJ2-5	TGTGCCAGCAGTGAAGGGACGGCCGGTTACCAGTACTTC	CASSEGTAGYQYF